These T cell receptor beta chains were read from a single sample in a study of T cell responses to AZD1222 COVID-19 vaccine. Sequencing used immunoSEQ multiplex PCR; TCRdb keeps in-frame clones, though not all of them. Among some 130,000 clones, approximately 90% were seen once, and the ten largest hold under 9%. The sequencing here drew on peripheral blood, taken on day 0 of AZD1222 vaccination. Receptor source: an adult in good health. Each CDR3 is given with its conserved first and last residue. D genes are given only for firm matches. Size tells how often a clone was seen (once, few, many) or the class of an expanded clone, and some rows leave it out.

J gene | clone size | D gene | V gene | CDR3 protein | CDR3 DNA
TRBJ2-1 | NA | TRBD2 | TRBV5-1 | CASSLVASGRSEQFF | TGCGCCAGCAGCTTGGTCGCTAGCGGGAGGTCTGAGCAGTTCTTC
TRBJ2-7 | NA | TRBD2 | TRBV19 | CASSIQAGGTYEQYF | TGTGCCAGTAGTATACAAGCGGGAGGTACCTACGAGCAGTACTTC
TRBJ1-2 | NA | NA | TRBV5-1 | CASSLGPGQVNYGYTF | TGCGCCAGCAGCTTGGGACCGGGACAAGTTAACTATGGCTACACCTTC
TRBJ1-1 | NA | TRBD1 | TRBV6-1 | CASSEAIGQGLNTEAFF | TGTGCCAGCAGTGAAGCGATAGGACAGGGACTGAACACTGAAGCTTTCTTT
TRBJ1-2 | few | TRBD1 | TRBV19 | CASGQGDYGYTF | TGTGCCAGTGGACAGGGGGACTATGGCTACACCTTC
TRBJ1-4 | NA | TRBD1 | TRBV5-1 | CASSPPQGVSNEKLFF | TGCGCCAGCAGCCCCCCACAGGGGGTGTCTAATGAAAAACTGTTTTTT
TRBJ1-4 | NA | TRBD1 | TRBV6-5 | CASSLGTGGSEKLFF | TGTGCCAGCAGCCTCGGGACAGGGGGGAGTGAAAAACTGTTTTTT
TRBJ1-2 | few | TRBD1 | TRBV5-4 | CASSWTGVYGYTF | TGTGCCAGCAGCTGGACAGGGGTCTATGGCTACACCTTC
TRBJ1-2 | NA | TRBD1 | TRBV3-1/TRBV3-2 | CASSQGAGGYYGYTF | TGTGCCAGCAGCCAAGGGGCAGGGGGTTATTATGGCTACACCTTC
TRBJ1-2 | NA | NA | TRBV5-5 | CASTYRQAYQPYGYTF | TGTGCCAGCACCTACCGACAGGCCTACCAACCCTATGGCTACACCTTC
TRBJ1-5 | NA | NA | TRBV6-6 | CASRELSQPQHF | TGTGCCAGCAGAGAGCTGAGTCAGCCCCAGCATTTT
TRBJ1-4 | NA | NA | TRBV3-1/TRBV3-2 | CASSQEMRGPTNEKLFF | TGTGCCAGCAGCCAAGAAATGCGGGGCCCAACTAATGAAAAACTGTTTTTT
TRBJ2-3 | NA | TRBD2 | TRBV4-1 | CASSQDTAGGLTDTQYF | TGCGCCAGCAGCCAAGATACTGCGGGGGGGCTCACAGATACGCAGTATTTT
TRBJ2-6 | NA | NA | TRBV27 | CASSPLEANVLTF | TGTGCCAGCAGTCCCTTGGAGGCCAACGTCCTGACTTTC
TRBJ1-5 | many | TRBD1 | TRBV6-1 | CASSEEGQGYQPQHF | TGTGCCAGCAGTGAGGAGGGACAGGGATATCAGCCCCAGCATTTT
TRBJ2-2 | NA | NA | TRBV6-2/TRBV6-3 | CASSYGGPENTGELFF | TGTGCCAGCAGTTACGGGGGACCGGAGAACACCGGGGAGCTGTTTTTT
TRBJ1-4 | NA | NA | TRBV27 | CASSSVRAGGEKLFF | TGTGCCAGCAGTTCAGTCAGGGCCGGTGGGGAAAAACTGTTTTTT
TRBJ2-3 | NA | NA | TRBV11-2 | CASSPGLYTDTQYF | TGTGCCAGCAGCCCCGGGTTGTACACAGATACGCAGTATTTT
TRBJ1-6 | NA | TRBD1 | TRBV19 | CASKEDRAPNSPLHF | TGTGCCAGTAAAGAGGACAGGGCCCCGAATTCACCCCTCCACTTT
TRBJ2-4 | NA | NA | TRBV21-1 | CASSKNPCVGGSKNIQYF | TGTGCCAGCAGCAAAAATCCCTGTGTCGGGGGTTCCAAAAACATTCAGTACTTC
TRBJ1-1 | NA | NA | TRBV25-1 | CASRSGTGNTEAFF | TGTGCCAGCAGATCCGGGACGGGGAACACTGAAGCTTTCTTT
TRBJ2-1 | NA | NA | TRBV5-1 | CASHSEGRLYNEQFF | TGCGCCAGCCATTCCGAGGGGAGACTCTACAATGAGCAGTTCTTC
TRBJ2-5 | NA | NA | TRBV12-3/TRBV12-4 | CASSWAGETQYF | TGTGCCAGCAGTTGGGCCGGGGAGACCCAGTACTTC
TRBJ2-7 | NA | NA | TRBV5-4 | CASSPPGPSDYEQYF | TGTGCCAGCAGTCCTCCGGGACCTTCGGACTACGAGCAGTACTTC
TRBJ2-3 | NA | NA | TRBV28 | CASSPLGSGTDTQYF | TGTGCCAGCAGTCCCTTAGGATCGGGCACAGATACGCAGTATTTT
TRBJ2-2 | NA | NA | TRBV10-3 | CAISGVNTGELFF | TGTGCCATTTCGGGAGTTAACACCGGGGAGCTGTTTTTT
TRBJ1-1 | NA | NA | TRBV20-1 | CSASQGLWAFF | TGCAGTGCTAGCCAGGGACTGTGGGCTTTCTTT
TRBJ1-1 | NA | NA | TRBV4-1 | CASSPPTRGNTEAFF | TGCGCCAGCAGCCCTCCTACCCGAGGGAACACTGAAGCTTTCTTT
TRBJ2-1 | NA | NA | TRBV5-5 | CASSLVLLTLSYNEQFF | TGTGCCAGCAGCTTGGTTCTCTTAACCCTCTCCTACAATGAGCAGTTCTTC
TRBJ2-2 | NA | TRBD2 | TRBV28 | CASRLAGATNTGELFF | TGTGCCAGCAGATTAGCGGGAGCAACGAACACCGGGGAGCTGTTTTTT
TRBJ2-5 | NA | NA | TRBV7-9 | CASTREPRETQYF | TGTGCCAGCACCCGTGAGCCCAGGGAGACCCAGTACTTC
TRBJ1-5 | NA | NA | TRBV6-6 | CASSYQGDQPQHF | TGTGCCAGCAGTTACCAAGGGGATCAGCCCCAGCATTTT
TRBJ1-4 | NA | TRBD1 | TRBV6-2/TRBV6-3 | CASSQTGGSNEKLFF | TGTGCCAGCAGCCAGACAGGGGGCTCTAATGAAAAACTGTTTTTT
TRBJ1-6 | NA | TRBD1 | TRBV27 | CASTPGTGRNSPLHF | TGTGCCAGCACGCCCGGGACAGGGCGAAATTCACCCCTCCACTTT
TRBJ2-1 | once | NA | TRBV4-2 | CASSQRRMPDSKFF | TGTGCCAGCAGCCAACGGCGGATGCCAGACTCCAAGTTCTTC
TRBJ1-2 | NA | NA | TRBV7-9 | CASSLDRTTNYGYTF | TGTGCCAGCAGCTTAGACCGAACCACTAACTATGGCTACACCTTC
TRBJ1-5 | NA | NA | TRBV28 | CASSSEIGQSNQPQHF | TGTGCCAGCAGTTCAGAAATTGGACAGAGCAATCAGCCCCAGCATTTT
TRBJ2-2 | NA | NA | TRBV9 | CASSPSIGRNTGELFF | TGTGCCAGCAGCCCCTCCATAGGCCGTAACACCGGGGAGCTGTTTTTT
TRBJ1-2 | NA | NA | TRBV6-5 | CASSYGAGGRGYGYTF | TGTGCCAGCAGTTACGGGGCCGGCGGTAGAGGCTATGGCTACACCTTC
TRBJ1-6 | NA | NA | TRBV9 | CASSTAWDSPLHF | TGTGCCAGCAGCACCGCCTGGGATTCACCCCTCCACTTT
TRBJ2-1 | once | NA | TRBV2 | CASNEGTQPDNEQFF | TGTGCCAGCAATGAAGGGACCCAACCGGACAATGAGCAGTTCTTC
TRBJ2-3 | NA | NA | TRBV6-5 | CASTGRYTDTQYF | TGTGCCAGCACGGGGCGGTACACAGATACGCAGTATTTT
TRBJ1-2 | NA | NA | TRBV11-2 | CASSLDNGMNYGYTF | TGTGCCAGCAGCTTAGATAACGGGATGAACTATGGCTACACCTTC
TRBJ1-2 | NA | NA | TRBV19 | CASSGDKSYGYTF | TGTGCCAGTAGTGGGGACAAAAGTTATGGCTACACCTTC
TRBJ1-4 | NA | NA | TRBV15 | CATSRGGFGENEKLFF | TGTGCCACCAGCAGAGGGGGGTTTGGGGAAAATGAAAAACTGTTTTTT
TRBJ2-7 | NA | NA | TRBV2 | CASKDTYYEQYF | TGTGCCAGCAAGGACACATACTACGAGCAGTACTTC
TRBJ1-5 | NA | NA | TRBV19 | CASSPRGQPQHF | TGTGCCAGTAGTCCCCGAGGTCAGCCCCAGCATTTT
TRBJ1-1 | NA | NA | TRBV5-1 | CASSLESQGVGTEAFF | TGCGCCAGCAGCTTAGAATCCCAGGGAGTGGGCACTGAAGCTTTCTTT
TRBJ1-5 | NA | NA | TRBV19 | CASTPFQGQPQHF | TGTGCCAGTACCCCGTTCCAGGGACAGCCCCAGCATTTT
TRBJ2-7 | NA | NA | TRBV5-1 | CASSPGEGAPYYEQYF | TGCGCCAGCAGCCCCGGAGAGGGCGCCCCTTACTACGAGCAGTACTTC
TRBJ2-7 | NA | NA | TRBV6-1 | CASSEGGRLEQYF | TGTGCCAGCAGTGAAGGGGGGCGTTTGGAGCAGTACTTC
TRBJ1-5 | NA | NA | TRBV28 | CASALLNQPQHF | TGTGCCAGCGCTCTCCTTAATCAGCCCCAGCATTTT
TRBJ1-2 | NA | TRBD1 | TRBV5-1 | CASSTGQGVTLGYTF | TGCGCCAGCAGCACCGGACAGGGGGTTACTCTTGGCTACACCTTC
TRBJ1-5 | NA | NA | TRBV7-9 | CASSFPPGGTGNQPQHF | TGTGCCAGCAGCTTCCCTCCGGGGGGTACGGGCAATCAGCCCCAGCATTTT
TRBJ1-2 | NA | NA | TRBV4-2 | CASSQALMTTGYGYTF | TGTGCCAGCAGCCAAGCGCTTATGACCACGGGGTATGGCTACACCTTC
TRBJ2-1 | NA | NA | TRBV29-1 | CSVRRDRLYNEQFF | TGCAGCGTTCGCCGGGACCGGCTTTACAATGAGCAGTTCTTC
TRBJ1-4 | NA | NA | TRBV30 | CAWSLSGGDEKLFF | TGTGCCTGGAGTTTGTCGGGGGGCGATGAAAAACTGTTTTTT
TRBJ2-6 | once | NA | TRBV5-4 | CASSTGTSGANVLTF | TGTGCCAGCAGTACAGGGACATCTGGGGCCAACGTCCTGACTTTC
TRBJ1-5 | NA | TRBD1 | TRBV19 | CASRFSGQGNQPQHF | TGTGCCAGTAGGTTCTCAGGACAGGGGAATCAGCCCCAGCATTTT
TRBJ2-1 | NA | NA | TRBV5-1 | CASSRGAKDEQFF | TGCGCCAGCAGCCGGGGGGCTAAGGATGAGCAGTTCTTC